The 8 T cell receptor beta chains listed next were all sequenced from one sample in a study of cytomegalovirus exposure and HLA in healthy donors. Amplification used 60 Vbeta primers and 13 Jbeta primers. Profiled with immunoSEQ multiplex PCR; TCRdb holds only in-frame clones, not every one. Of fewer than 350,000 clones in the sample, about 87% are singletons; the top ten hold approximately 2%. The sequencing input was PBMCs. The origin of the receptors is a woman in her late teens or twenties in good health and CMV-seronegative.

This chain connects TRBV5-1 to TRBJ2-3; the match to TRBD2 covers 12 bases. Germline CDR1 SGHRS, CDR2 YFSETQ. The CDR3 extends over 17 amino acids. Losses at the gene ends were 0 bases for V and 5 bases for J; bases not matched to a gene: 7. The CDR3 sequence is CASSLVALAGGLDTQYF. Written as DNA, the CDR3 is TGCGCCAGCAGCTTGGTTGCACTAGCGGGGGGATTAGATACGCAGTATTTT.

The chain recombines TRBV5-1 with TRBJ1-2; TRBD1 matches at 9 bases. CDR1 and CDR2 from the germline V gene are SGHRS and YFSETQ. The J segment lost 4 bases and the V segment lost 5 bases, leaving 9 bases of the junction unmatched. This CDR3 is 15 amino acids long. CDR3 loop: CASSLNPGQGYGYTF. CDR3 nucleotide sequence: TGCGCCAGCAGTCTTAATCCGGGACAGGGCTATGGCTACACCTTC.

CDR3 sequence: CATSVTGDGYTF. The DNA for the CDR3 is TGTGCCACCAGCGTTACAGGGGACGGCTACACCTTC. This chain joins TRBV15 and TRBJ1-2; TRBD1 matches 7 bases. Germline CDR1 and CDR2: LNHNV and YYDKDF (reference sequence). J lost 8 bases, V lost 5 bases, and 5 bases had no gene match. CDR3 length: 12 amino acids.

As for this clone: One end of the junction fails to match germline, which may point to a read error. The CDR3 here is CSSGGAVNEKLFF. For the CDR3, the DNA is TGCTCCTCCGGGGGGGCGGTGAATGAAAAACTGTTTTTT. The J gene is TRBJ1-4, the V gene TRBV6-1; D might be TRBD1 (6 bases). The V gene's germline CDR1 is MNHNS and CDR2 SASEGT. This CDR3 spans 13 amino acids.

The chain combines TRBV5-1 with TRBJ2-3; a possible D gene is TRBD2 (5 bases). This CDR3 has 15 amino acids. From germline, CDR1 is SGHRS and CDR2 YFSETQ. Trimming pared 5 bases from V and 1 base from J, leaving 14 bases between. The CDR3: CASRPPSSGTDTQYF. In DNA form, the CDR3 reads TGCGCCAGCAGGCCCCCCAGTAGCGGCACAGATACGCAGTATTTT. Looking up the rest from reference TRBV5-1 and TRBJ2-3 gives the full variable domain: KAGVTQTPRYLIKTRGQQVTLSCSPISGHRSVSWYQQTPGQGLQFLFEYFSETQRNKGNFPGRFSGRQFSNSRSEMNVSTLELGDSALYLCASRPPSSGTDTQYFGPGTRLTVL.

This clone was seen only a few times. This chain joins TRBV28 and TRBJ2-7, with 7 bases lining up with TRBD2. The CDR3 consists of 13 residues. CDR1 and CDR2 from the germline V gene are MDHEN and SYDVKM. The junction had 9 bases not matched to a gene; V was cut back by 6 bases and J by 7 bases. The CDR3 here is CASSFGGFSEQYF. CDR3 DNA: TGTGCCAGCAGCTTCGGGGGGTTTAGTGAGCAGTACTTC. The full variable domain, with the rest looked up from reference TRBV28 and TRBJ2-7, is DVKVTQSSRYLVKRTGEKVFLECVQDMDHENMFWYRQDPGLGLRLIYFSYDVKMKEKGDIPEGYSVSREKKERFSLILESASTNQTSMYLCASSFGGFSEQYFGPGTRLTVT.

CDR3 amino acids: CASSLSTGSGEKLFF. The CDR3 coding sequence is TGTGCCAGCAGCCTCTCGACAGGGTCAGGAGAAAAACTGTTTTTT. The J gene is TRBJ1-4, the V gene TRBV9; 7 positions agree with TRBD1. CDR1 and CDR2 (germline): SGDLS, YYNGEE. J was trimmed by 8 bases and V by 4 bases; bases with no gene match: 11. The CDR3 has 15 amino acids.

This clone was observed once. The J gene is TRBJ2-3, the V gene TRBV28; the match to TRBD2 covers 14 bases. Germline V gene data show CDR1 as MDHEN and CDR2 as SYDVKM. CDR3 length: 19 amino acids. J gave up 0 bases and V 6 bases, and 11 bases lay outside the gene matches. CDR3 region: CASSFLGLAGAESTDTQYF. The CDR3 coding sequence is TGTGCCAGCAGCTTTTTGGGACTAGCGGGGGCCGAAAGCACAGATACGCAGTATTTT. The full variable domain, in which reference TRBV28 and TRBJ2-3 provide the parts outside the CDR3, is DVKVTQSSRYLVKRTGEKVFLECVQDMDHENMFWYRQDPGLGLRLIYFSYDVKMKEKGDIPEGYSVSREKKERFSLILESASTNQTSMYLCASSFLGLAGAESTDTQYFGPGTRLTVL.